The 14 T cell receptor beta chains listed next were all sequenced from one sample in a study of response to subunit inactivated influenza vaccine. In TCRdb, the RT-PCR reads were re-called with MiXCR into one record per CDR3 protein. Counted here are hundreds of thousands of distinct CDR3 sequences, 18% occurring once; the ten biggest clones make up 9.5% to 13%. The material was PBMCs from blood, obtained more than 4 days after vaccination. The origin of the receptors is a man between 45 and 60 years old who received an inactivated influenza vaccine.

This clonotype was seen many times. The chain links TRBV12-3 or TRBV12-4 to TRBJ2-3, with 7 positions matching TRBD2. J was trimmed by 14 bases and V by 3 bases; bases with no gene match: 14. There are 14 residues in the CDR3. In nucleotides, the CDR3 is TGTGCCAGCAGTTTGAGCGCGCAGCGGGGCAGGTCGTATTTT. Translating it yields CASSLSAQRGRSYF.

This clonotype came up a few times. The chain has TRBV6-5 and TRBJ1-1; 7 bases are a match to TRBD1. The trim removed 2 bases at V and 5 bases at J, leaving 8 bases unmatched. This CDR3 is built from 15 residues. Germline V gene sequence: CDR1 MNHEY, CDR2 SVGAGI. This CDR3 reads CASSYEEGAGTEAFF. As DNA, the CDR3 is TGTGCCAGCAGTTACGAGGAGGGGGCTGGAACTGAAGCTTTCTTT.

The table lists this clonotype with a few counts. The J gene is TRBJ2-3, the V gene TRBV20-1; D not resolved. The V and J ends lost 5 bases and 9 bases respectively, with 12 bases between them. This CDR3 is built from 11 residues. CDR1 is DFQATT and CDR2 is SNEGSKA in the germline V gene (reference sequence). CDR3 nucleotides: TGCAGTGCTCCGTCGAAGGGCACGCAGTATTTT. It encodes CSAPSKGTQYF.

J is TRBJ2-7 and V is TRBV12-3 or TRBV12-4, with D hard to call. V shed 2 bases and J shed 6 bases, with 17 bases lying between them. The CDR3 totals 15 residues. The CDR3 DNA follows: TGTGCCAGCAGTTTACGTGACACGCTGACCGGCGAGCAGTACTTC. Translation gives CASSLRDTLTGEQYF.

This clonotype showed up many times. The CDR3 bases are TGCAGTGCTAGAGGAACACAGGGGTGGGAGCAGTTCTTC. Its protein product is CSARGTQGWEQFF. This chain links TRBV20-1 with TRBJ2-1; 7 nucleotides line up with TRBD1. The germline gives CDR1 DFQATT, CDR2 SNEGSKA (reference sequence). This CDR3 has 13 residues. The trim removed 1 base at V and 10 bases at J, leaving 7 bases unmatched.

The chain is built from TRBV5-1 and TRBJ1-5; D ambiguous. V lost 0 bases, J lost 2 bases, and 6 bases lay in between. CDR3 size: 14 residues. CDR1 is SGHRS, CDR2 YFSETQ, per germline. The CDR3 DNA reads as TGCGCCAGCAGCTTGGCACCGGGCAATCAGCCCCAGCATTTT. Protein sequence: CASSLAPGNQPQHF. Looking up the rest from reference TRBV5-1 and TRBJ1-5 gives the full variable domain: KAGVTQTPRYLIKTRGQQVTLSCSPISGHRSVSWYQQTPGQGLQFLFEYFSETQRNKGNFPGRFSGRQFSNSRSEMNVSTLELGDSALYLCASSLAPGNQPQHFGDGTRLSIL.

The chain combines TRBV29-1 with TRBJ2-7; 8 bases fit TRBD1. V was pared by 7 bases and J by 2 bases, with 4 bases of the junction left unmatched. From germline, CDR1 is SQVTM and CDR2 ANQGSEA. The CDR3 length is 12 residues. The CDR3 here is CSAGQVPYEQYF. In DNA form, the CDR3 reads TGCAGCGCGGGACAGGTTCCCTACGAGCAGTACTTC.

This clonotype was counted once. This chain connects TRBV11-1 to TRBJ2-3, with 9 bases fitting TRBD2. The CDR3 covers 18 residues. The trim removed 8 bases at V and 2 bases at J, leaving 17 bases unmatched. Germline V gene sequence: CDR1 SGHAT, CDR2 FQDESV (reference sequence). CDR3 nucleotides: TGTGCCAGCGCTTCCCCAGCGGGGGGATCAGCGCACACAGATACGCAGTATTTT. Its protein product is CASASPAGGSAHTDTQYF. Variable domain in full (rest from reference TRBV11-1 and TRBJ2-3): EAEVAQSPRYKITEKSQAVAFWCDPISGHATLYWYRQILGQGPELLVQFQDESVVDDSQLPKDRFSAERLKGVDSTLKIQPAELGDSAMYLCASASPAGGSAHTDTQYFGPGTRLTVL.

This clonotype was picked up many times. The V gene is TRBV4-2, the J gene TRBJ2-7, with 7 bases matching TRBD2. Germline V gene sequence: CDR1 LGHNA, CDR2 YNFKEQ. The CDR3 runs 16 residues. The V and J ends lost 5 bases and 2 bases, in that order; junction bases with no gene match: 12. In DNA, the CDR3 is TGTGCCAGCAGCGTTCTCCCGTCTGGGGGGGCCTACGAGCAGTACTTC. This gives the protein CASSVLPSGGAYEQYF.

The gene calls are TRBV6-1 and TRBJ2-1; TRBD1 or TRBD2 may be the D gene (5 bases each). The V and J ends lost 4 bases and 9 bases respectively, with 22 bases between them. Per the germline V gene, CDR1 is MNHNS and CDR2 is SASEGT. The CDR3 is 16 amino acids. The CDR3 reads CASSAQRRGVGGEQFF. Written as DNA, the CDR3 is TGTGCCAGCAGTGCCCAACGCCGGGGCGTAGGTGGTGAGCAGTTCTTC.

The chain employs TRBV25-1 and TRBJ2-7; no reliable D call. V lost 3 bases and J 6 bases, leaving 21 bases between the germline ends. The CDR3 length is 16 residues. Per germline, CDR1 MGHDK and CDR2 SYGVNS. This CDR3 is CASSDLDQARTGEQYF. The CDR3 DNA is TGTGCCAGCAGTGATCTTGATCAGGCCCGTACGGGCGAGCAGTACTTC.

This clonotype was seen only a few times. The chain uses TRBV6-1 and TRBJ2-3, with TRBD2 matching over 12 bases. This CDR3 region has 14 residues. Germline CDR1 and CDR2: MNHNS and SASEGT. The ends lost 8 bases at V and 4 bases at J; junction bases unmatched: 4. CDR3 sequence (DNA): TGTGCCAGCGAACGACTAGCGGGGGCAGATACGCAGTATTTT. This encodes CASERLAGADTQYF.

A single count supports this clonotype. The V call is TRBV20-1, the J call TRBJ2-1; perhaps TRBD2 as D (5 bases). V shed 6 bases and J shed 5 bases, with 23 bases lying between them. CDR3 length: 16 amino acids. In germline, CDR1 is DFQATT, CDR2 SNEGSKA (reference sequence). CDR3 region: CSAPRPRTGRNNEQFF. The CDR3 nucleotides read TGCAGTGCCCCTAGGCCCAGAACGGGGAGAAACAATGAGCAGTTCTTC.

The gene calls are TRBV20-1 and TRBJ2-1, with D tentatively TRBD1 (5 bases). Germline V CDR1 and CDR2: DFQATT, SNEGSKA (reference sequence). V was cut by 2 bases and J by 4 bases, with 12 bases left in between. The CDR3 has 14 amino acids. The CDR3 DNA follows: TGCAGTGCTAGAAAAAAGGGGATTTACAATGAGCAGTTCTTC. As protein: CSARKKGIYNEQFF.